The 3 T cell receptor beta chains below all came from one sample that was sequenced in a study of T cells in Graves' hyperthyroidism and ophthalmopathy. Template material for amplifying TCR beta CDR3 regions consisted of RNA transcripts. The primer set for the first-round RT-PCR of the TCR CDR3 was HTBI. TCRdb recomputed calls from the multiplex PCR reads with MiXCR, one row per CDR3 protein. The table includes around 500,000 distinct CDR3 sequences, about 14% detected once. The sequencing sample was made of blood. These TCRs come from a woman between 40 and 50 years old with Graves' hyperthyroidism.

The J gene is TRBJ2-2, the V gene TRBV7-8; 7 bases fit TRBD1. Germline CDR1 and CDR2: SGHVS and FQNEAQ. The CDR3 totals 14 residues. V lost 6 bases and J lost 6; bases outside the gene matches: 7. CDR3: CASRKSQGAGELFF. CDR3 in DNA: TGTGCCAGCAGGAAATCTCAGGGGGCCGGGGAGCTGTTTTTT.

On this clonotype: This may be a read error: a much more frequent sequence differs by one nucleotide. This rearrangement joins TRBV6-2 or TRBV6-3 to TRBJ2-5; D is uncertain. This CDR3 has 13 amino acids. Germline V gives CDR1 MNHEY, CDR2 SVGEGT. The DNA for the CDR3 is TGTGCCAGCAGTTGGCAGACGCAAGAGGCCCAGTACTTC. The encoded protein is CASSWQTQEAQYF.

This clonotype was seen many times. The chain uses TRBV27 and TRBJ2-6; 7 bases are a match to TRBD2. V was pared by 4 bases and J by 2 bases, with 11 bases of the junction left unmatched. The CDR3 extends over 18 amino acids. The germline gives CDR1 MNHEY, CDR2 SMNVEV (reference sequence). The CDR3 DNA reads TGTGCCAGCAGTTCGCATATGGGGGGGGGTGCTGGGGCCAACGTCCTGACTTTC. It codes for CASSSHMGGGAGANVLTF.